This TCR beta chain came from a study of T cells in Graves' hyperthyroidism and ophthalmopathy. The study's findings and limits: In simple terms, a model built on 13 V-J features told ophthalmopathy apart from stable hyperthyroidism. In blood, most of the thyroid clonotypes expanded above 0.001 were also present.

Amplification of TCR beta CDR3 regions used RNA as the template. TCR CDR3 regions were first amplified by RT-PCR with HTBI primers. TCRdb reanalysed the multiplex PCR reads using MiXCR and keeps one entry per CDR3 protein. The table records hundreds of thousands of distinct CDR3 sequences, about 14% of them present only once. Comment on this clonotype: Its antigen is still unknown.

Stable Graves' hyperthyroidism denoted no ophthalmopathy progression over 18 months. Sequencing used blood. The origin of this receptor is a woman in her late teens or twenties with Graves' hyperthyroidism.

For the CDR3, the DNA is TGTGCCAGTAGTACCGGGACGTTCTCTAATGAGCAGTACTTC. This gives the protein CASSTGTFSNEQYF. V gene TRBV19 combines with J gene TRBJ2-1; the D call may be TRBD1 or TRBD2 (5 bases each). Gene TRBJ2-7 matches the end of the DNA better, so the J call may be wrong. Germline-derived CDR1 and CDR2 are LNHDA and SQIVND (reference sequence). The CDR3 spans 14 residues.